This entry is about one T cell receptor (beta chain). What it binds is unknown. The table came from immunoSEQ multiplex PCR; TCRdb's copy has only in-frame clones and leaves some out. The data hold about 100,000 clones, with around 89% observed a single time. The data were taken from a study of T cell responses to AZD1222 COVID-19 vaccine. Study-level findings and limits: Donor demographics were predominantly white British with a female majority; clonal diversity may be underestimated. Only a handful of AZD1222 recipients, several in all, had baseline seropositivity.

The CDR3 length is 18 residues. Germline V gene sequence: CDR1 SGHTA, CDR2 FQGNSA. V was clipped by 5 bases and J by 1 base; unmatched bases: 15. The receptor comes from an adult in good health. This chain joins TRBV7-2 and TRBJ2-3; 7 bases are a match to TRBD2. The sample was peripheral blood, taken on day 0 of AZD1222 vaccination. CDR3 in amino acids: CASSQDYAGDQGTDTQYF. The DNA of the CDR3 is TGTGCCAGCAGCCAGGACTACGCGGGAGATCAGGGCACAGATACGCAGTATTTT.